This T cell receptor beta chain was retrieved from a study of T cell clones after liver transplantation. Study background: Liver transplant recipients had immunosuppression withdrawal attempted within 2 years. Three of eight recipients were HCV-positive; others had non-autoimmune, non-viral indications. Pre-transplant mixed lymphocyte reactions yielded third-party-reactive TCRbeta sequences as comparators for graft-donor-reactive sequences.

From germline, CDR1 is SGHRS and CDR2 YFSETQ. The CDR3 sequence is 15 residues long. Trimming cost V 4 bases and J 5 bases, with 15 bases left between them. Clones were read by immunoSEQ multiplex PCR, and TCRdb kept only the in-frame ones, dropping some. The table lists roughly 80,000 clones, over 80% of them singletons. The origin of this receptor is a human patient who received a liver transplant. The graft donor may account for some of the T cells. This rearrangement joins TRBV5-1 to TRBJ1-4, with TRBD1 as a possible D gene (6 bases). The sequences come from CD4+ T cells from blood, collected at the 22-month timepoint. CDR3 protein: CASSNLGAKNEKLFF. In nucleotides, the CDR3 is TGCGCCAGCAGCAACTTGGGGGCAAAGAATGAAAAACTGTTTTTT.